These T cell receptor beta chains were read from a single sample in a study of shared clonotypes between healthy human individuals. The method was immunoSEQ multiplex PCR; TCRdb's version includes in-frame clones alone and lacks a portion of them. The sample lists just over 2,000,000 clones, roughly 94% occurring once. Sequenced: naive CD8+ T cells sorted from blood. The receptors here all came from a man between 18 and 29 years old in good health. Both conserved end residues are part of each CDR3. Each record gives: V gene, J gene, clone size, D gene, CDR3 protein, CDR3 DNA. A D gene is named only where the DNA matches it firmly. Expanded clones get a size class; other rows say once, few or many, or leave the size out.

TRBV11-2	TRBJ2-7	NA	NA	CASSSDITYEQYF	TGTGCCAGCAGCTCGGACATAACTTACGAGCAGTACTTC
TRBV7-9	TRBJ2-7	NA	NA	CASSSPQSYEQYF	TGTGCCAGCAGCTCCCCTCAAAGCTACGAGCAGTACTTC
TRBV10-2	TRBJ1-2	few	NA	CASSVGGVGGNGYTF	TGCGCCAGCAGTGTAGGAGGAGTGGGTGGCAATGGCTACACCTTC
TRBV9	TRBJ2-4	NA	TRBD2	CASSQGGALAKNIQYF	TGTGCCAGCAGCCAGGGAGGGGCGTTAGCCAAAAACATTCAGTACTTC
TRBV28	TRBJ2-3	NA	TRBD2	CASSFLAGGDTQYF	TGTGCCAGCAGTTTCTTAGCGGGGGGAGATACGCAGTATTTT
TRBV21-1	TRBJ1-2	NA	NA	CASIKGFESTYGYTF	TGTGCCAGCATTAAGGGGTTCGAGTCTACCTATGGCTACACCTTC
TRBV5-6	TRBJ2-3	NA	TRBD2	CASRVAGGTTDTQYF	TGTGCCAGCAGGGTAGCGGGAGGAACCACAGATACGCAGTATTTT
TRBV7-2	TRBJ2-2	NA	TRBD2	CASSQTLAGTGELFF	TGTGCCAGCAGTCAGACACTAGCGGGTACCGGGGAGCTGTTTTTT
TRBV4-1	TRBJ1-2	NA	NA	CASSQRQGGGGYTF	TGCGCCAGCAGCCAACGCCAGGGAGGCGGCGGCTACACCTTC
TRBV7-6	TRBJ2-3	NA	NA	CASSSGTSYTDTQYF	TGTGCCAGCAGCAGCGGCACATCCTACACAGATACGCAGTATTTT
TRBV7-9	TRBJ2-7	NA	NA	CASSRGVREQYF	TGTGCCAGCAGCCGAGGGGTCCGCGAGCAGTACTTC
TRBV5-6	TRBJ2-7	once	NA	CASSLEGETYEQYF	TGTGCCAGCAGCTTGGAAGGGGAGACCTACGAGCAGTACTTC
TRBV19	TRBJ2-7	NA	NA	CASEGADYEQYF	TGTGCCAGTGAAGGGGCAGACTACGAGCAGTACTTC
TRBV29-1	TRBJ2-1	once	NA	CSVRDSGGNGEQFF	TGCAGCGTGCGGGACTCAGGGGGGAATGGTGAGCAGTTCTTC
TRBV5-1	TRBJ1-6	many	TRBD1	CASSLVSGGNSPLHF	TGCGCCAGCAGCTTGGTCTCAGGGGGCAATTCACCCCTCCACTTT
TRBV13	TRBJ1-2	once	NA	CASTLEGTGNRYGYTF	TGTGCCAGCACCTTAGAGGGGACCGGTAACCGCTATGGCTACACCTTC
TRBV5-1	TRBJ2-7	NA	NA	CASSLNTLYEQYF	TGCGCCAGCAGCTTAAACACCTTGTACGAGCAGTACTTC
TRBV29-1	TRBJ2-7	once	TRBD2	CSAETSGYYEQYF	TGCAGCGCGGAGACTAGCGGATACTACGAGCAGTACTTC
TRBV10-3	TRBJ2-7	once	NA	CAISDIGSYEQYF	TGTGCCATCAGTGACATTGGGTCCTACGAGCAGTACTTC
TRBV18	TRBJ1-5	NA	NA	CASSLDYNQPQHF	TGTGCCAGCTCACTAGATTACAATCAGCCCCAGCATTTT
TRBV5-1	TRBJ2-7	NA	TRBD2	CASSMGLGLAGGHEQYF	TGCGCCAGCAGCATGGGGCTAGGACTAGCGGGAGGACACGAGCAGTACTTC
TRBV4-1	TRBJ2-7	once	NA	CASRPIPEIGGVYEQYF	TGCGCCAGCAGGCCGATTCCGGAGATCGGCGGCGTGTACGAGCAGTACTTC
TRBV29-1	TRBJ2-3	NA	NA	CSVDGHDGGSSDTQYF	TGCAGCGTGGACGGGCACGACGGTGGCTCGTCAGATACGCAGTATTTT
TRBV29-1	TRBJ1-2	NA	NA	CSVEDPVFNYGYTF	TGCAGCGTGGAAGACCCCGTATTCAACTATGGCTACACCTTC
TRBV25-1	TRBJ1-5	NA	NA	CASSDPSSNQPQHF	TGTGCCAGCAGTGACCCGAGCAGCAATCAGCCCCAGCATTTT
TRBV6-6	TRBJ2-1	NA	NA	CASIRETKGEQFF	TGTGCCAGCATCCGTGAGACGAAGGGTGAGCAGTTCTTC
TRBV7-9	TRBJ2-3	NA	NA	CASSGHPSTSSDTQYF	TGTGCCAGCAGTGGGCACCCCTCAACCAGTTCAGATACGCAGTATTTT
TRBV15	TRBJ1-1	NA	NA	CATSAPYTEAFF	TGTGCCACCAGCGCTCCGTACACTGAAGCTTTCTTT
TRBV19	TRBJ1-5	NA	NA	CASSIAGLGGQPQHF	TGTGCCAGTAGTATCGCAGGGCTTGGGGGTCAGCCCCAGCATTTT
TRBV28	TRBJ1-1	NA	NA	CARPGSGSHAFF	TGTGCCAGGCCGGGGTCTGGGTCTCATGCTTTCTTT
TRBV29-1	TRBJ2-5	NA	NA	CSVEGLGSEETQYF	TGCAGCGTTGAGGGACTCGGGTCTGAAGAGACCCAGTACTTC
TRBV19	TRBJ2-1	NA	NA	CASSIATFIGNEQFF	TGTGCCAGTAGTATAGCTACCTTCATAGGCAATGAGCAGTTCTTC
TRBV29-1	TRBJ2-5	NA	TRBD2	CSVQETSGSRMLETQYF	TGCAGCGTCCAAGAAACGAGCGGGAGCAGAATGTTGGAGACCCAGTACTTC
TRBV2	TRBJ2-7	NA	TRBD1	CASRSQGAVEQYF	TGTGCCAGCAGATCTCAGGGGGCCGTCGAGCAGTACTTC
TRBV4-3	TRBJ2-7	NA	TRBD2	CASSPRESEYEQYF	TGCGCCAGCAGCCCGCGGGAGTCAGAGTACGAGCAGTACTTC
TRBV18	TRBJ2-5	NA	NA	CASSPPGQETQYF	TGTGCCAGCTCACCACCGGGCCAAGAGACCCAGTACTTC
TRBV6-5	TRBJ2-7	NA	NA	CASKCLGTPWGEQYF	TGTGCCAGCAAATGCCTCGGGACCCCGTGGGGCGAGCAGTACTTC
TRBV9	TRBJ2-2	NA	NA	CASSGNPRTHKSGELFF	TGTGCCAGCAGCGGTAACCCGCGGACACATAAGTCCGGGGAGCTGTTTTTT
TRBV28	TRBJ1-2	NA	TRBD1	CASTSTGGAYGYTF	TGTGCCAGCACTAGCACAGGGGGCGCATATGGCTACACCTTC
TRBV9	TRBJ2-1	many	TRBD2	CASSAGLAGSYNEQFF	TGTGCCAGCAGCGCGGGACTAGCGGGGTCTTACAATGAGCAGTTCTTC
TRBV6-6	TRBJ2-2	NA	TRBD1	CASSPGTGRGTGELFF	TGTGCCAGCAGCCCGGGGACAGGGAGGGGCACCGGGGAGCTGTTTTTT
TRBV4-3	TRBJ1-1	NA	NA	CASSHVLGGEGTEAFF	TGCGCCAGCAGCCATGTGCTGGGTGGGGAGGGTACTGAAGCTTTCTTT
TRBV5-6	TRBJ2-3	NA	NA	CASSFGDTQYF	TGTGCCAGCAGCTTTGGGGATACGCAGTATTTT